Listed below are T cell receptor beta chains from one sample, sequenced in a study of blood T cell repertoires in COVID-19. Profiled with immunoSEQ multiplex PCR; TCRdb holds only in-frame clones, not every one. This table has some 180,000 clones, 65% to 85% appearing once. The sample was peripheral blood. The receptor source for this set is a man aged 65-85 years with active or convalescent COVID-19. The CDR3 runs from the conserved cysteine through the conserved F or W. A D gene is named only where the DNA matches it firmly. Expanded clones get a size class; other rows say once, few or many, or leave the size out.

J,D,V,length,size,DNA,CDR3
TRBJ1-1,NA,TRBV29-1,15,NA,TGCAGCGCGACACTTACAGCGGGGGCCAACACTGAAGCTTTCTTT,CSATLTAGANTEAFF
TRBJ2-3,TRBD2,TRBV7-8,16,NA,TGTGCCAGCAGCTTACCCGGCGGGAGGGCCCTCGATACGCAGTATTTT,CASSLPGGRALDTQYF
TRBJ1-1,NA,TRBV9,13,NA,TGTGCCAGCAGCGTAGCGGGATACACTGAAGCTTTCTTT,CASSVAGYTEAFF
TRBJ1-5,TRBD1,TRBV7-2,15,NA,TGTGCCAGCAGCTCACAGGGGTTGGGAAATCAGCCCCAGCATTTT,CASSSQGLGNQPQHF
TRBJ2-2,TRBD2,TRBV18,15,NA,TGTGCCAGCTCACTCGGACTAGCGAGACACGGGGAGCTGTTTTTT,CASSLGLARHGELFF
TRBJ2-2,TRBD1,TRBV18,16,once,TGTGCCAGCTCACCCTTGGGACAGGAGGGATCCGGGGAGCTGTTTTTT,CASSPLGQEGSGELFF
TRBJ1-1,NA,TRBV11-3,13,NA,TGTGCCAGCAGCTTAGACAGGAGGACTGAAGCTTTCTTT,CASSLDRRTEAFF
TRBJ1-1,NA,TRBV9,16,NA,TGTGCCAGCAGCACCCCGCGGGGTCAGATGAACACTGAAGCTTTCTTT,CASSTPRGQMNTEAFF
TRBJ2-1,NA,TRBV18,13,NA,TGTGCCAGCTCACCATGGCAGGGTAAAGAGCAGTTCTTC,CASSPWQGKEQFF
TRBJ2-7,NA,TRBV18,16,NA,TGTGCCAGCTCATCCTCGACACGACCAAGCTCCTACGAGCAGTACTTC,CASSSSTRPSSYEQYF
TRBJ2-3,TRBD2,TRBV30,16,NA,TGTGCCTGGAGTGTACGGTCTAGCGGGAGTACAGATACGCAGTATTTT,CAWSVRSSGSTDTQYF
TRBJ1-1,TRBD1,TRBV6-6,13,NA,TGTGCCGGCCGGACAGGGGGCATCACTGAAGCTTTCTTT,CAGRTGGITEAFF
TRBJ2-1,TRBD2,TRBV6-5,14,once,TGTGCCAGCAAGCCTGGGGGGGCGGGAGGATACGAGATCTTC,CASKPGGAGGYEIF
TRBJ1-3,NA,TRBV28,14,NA,TGTGCCAGCAGTTCCTCAGGGGTGGGAAACACCATATATTTT,CASSSSGVGNTIYF
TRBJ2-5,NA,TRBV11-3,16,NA,TGTGCCAGCAGCTTGGGGCTGGGCAGGGGAAGAGAGACCCAGTACTTC,CASSLGLGRGRETQYF
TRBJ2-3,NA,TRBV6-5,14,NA,TGTGCCAGCAGTTCAGGGTACCGCACAGATACGCAGTATTTT,CASSSGYRTDTQYF
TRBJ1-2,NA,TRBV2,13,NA,TGTGCCAGCAGAGCAGGGCTCGGCTATGGCTACACCTTC,CASRAGLGYGYTF
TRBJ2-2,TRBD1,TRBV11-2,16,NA,TGTGCCAGCAGCATATGGACAGGAAGAAACACCGGGGAGCTGTTTTTT,CASSIWTGRNTGELFF
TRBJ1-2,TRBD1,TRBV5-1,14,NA,TGCGCCAGCAGCCCACGGGACAGTTCATATGGCTACACCTTC,CASSPRDSSYGYTF
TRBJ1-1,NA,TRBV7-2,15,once,TGTGCCAGCAGTCAAGCGGGCGGAGCGAACACTGAAGCTTTCTTT,CASSQAGGANTEAFF
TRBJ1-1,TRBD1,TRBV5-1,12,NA,TGCGCCAGCAGCCTAGGACAGGGTTTGGCTTTCTTT,CASSLGQGLAFF
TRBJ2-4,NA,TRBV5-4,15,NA,TGTGCCAGCAGCCCACTTTCGGGGCAGGGGAACATTCAGTACTTC,CASSPLSGQGNIQYF
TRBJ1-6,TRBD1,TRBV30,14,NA,TGTGCCTGGAGTCCGGACAGGGAAAATTCACCCCTCCACTTT,CAWSPDRENSPLHF
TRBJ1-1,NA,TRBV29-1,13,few,TGCAGCGTTGGATACAGGGCGGACACTGAAGCTTTCTTT,CSVGYRADTEAFF